This is a list of T cell receptor beta chains from one sample in a study of blood T cell repertoires in COVID-19. Method: immunoSEQ multiplex PCR; TCRdb's copy keeps in-frame clones and lacks some. The profile covers approximately 460,000 clones, with approximately 92% appearing a single time and over 0.7% taken by the ten largest. Sequencing was done on a sample of peripheral blood. These receptors originate from a young man with COVID-19, enrolled during active disease. Each CDR3 is given with its conserved first and last residue. The D gene is left open where the match is weak. For some rows the clone size is stated as once, few or many, or as a class when expanded; others skip it.

len: 15; j_gene: TRBJ1-4; d_gene: -; abundance: -; v_gene: TRBV5-6; CDR3aa: CASSSYGGFNEKLFF; CDR3nt: TGTGCCAGCAGCTCGTACGGGGGTTTTAATGAAAAACTGTTTTTT
len: 16; j_gene: TRBJ2-2; d_gene: -; abundance: -; v_gene: TRBV5-1; CDR3aa: CASSLVGGANTGELFF; CDR3nt: TGCGCCAGCAGCTTGGTAGGGGGGGCGAACACCGGGGAGCTGTTTTTT
len: 12; j_gene: TRBJ2-2; d_gene: -; abundance: -; v_gene: TRBV5-1; CDR3aa: CASSYSAGELFF; CDR3nt: TGCGCCAGCAGCTACTCTGCCGGGGAGCTGTTTTTT
len: 14; j_gene: TRBJ1-5; d_gene: TRBD1; abundance: -; v_gene: TRBV7-9; CDR3aa: CASSTGQGRQPQHF; CDR3nt: TGTGCCAGCAGCACTGGACAGGGCCGGCAGCCCCAGCATTTT
len: 16; j_gene: TRBJ1-2; d_gene: TRBD1; abundance: -; v_gene: TRBV19; CDR3aa: CASSLPGTGSTYGYTF; CDR3nt: TGTGCCAGTAGTCTCCCCGGGACAGGGTCTACCTATGGCTACACCTTC
len: 15; j_gene: TRBJ1-6; d_gene: -; abundance: -; v_gene: TRBV7-8; CDR3aa: CASSPGGADNSPLHF; CDR3nt: TGTGCCAGCAGCCCAGGCGGGGCCGATAATTCACCCCTCCACTTT
len: 14; j_gene: TRBJ2-7; d_gene: TRBD2; abundance: -; v_gene: TRBV11-3; CDR3aa: CASSSGGNPYEQYF; CDR3nt: TGTGCCAGCAGCTCCGGGGGGAATCCCTACGAGCAGTACTTC
len: 13; j_gene: TRBJ2-7; d_gene: -; abundance: -; v_gene: TRBV27; CDR3aa: CASSPGIAYEQYF; CDR3nt: TGTGCCAGCAGTCCAGGAATTGCCTACGAGCAGTACTTC
len: 16; j_gene: TRBJ2-1; d_gene: TRBD1; abundance: once; v_gene: TRBV6-6; CDR3aa: CASSYSGQGGSNEQFF; CDR3nt: TGTGCCAGCAGTTACTCAGGACAGGGGGGATCCAATGAGCAGTTCTTC
len: 16; j_gene: TRBJ2-7; d_gene: TRBD1; abundance: -; v_gene: TRBV19; CDR3aa: CASSTAGQGGTYEQYF; CDR3nt: TGTGCCAGTAGTACGGCGGGACAGGGGGGGACCTACGAGCAGTACTTC
len: 16; j_gene: TRBJ2-1; d_gene: TRBD2; abundance: once; v_gene: TRBV11-2; CDR3aa: CASSLMTSGGVGEQFF; CDR3nt: TGTGCCAGCAGCCTCATGACTAGCGGGGGGGTCGGTGAGCAGTTCTTC
len: 15; j_gene: TRBJ2-6; d_gene: -; abundance: -; v_gene: TRBV3-1/TRBV3-2; CDR3aa: CASSQTYSGANVLTF; CDR3nt: TGTGCCAGCAGCCAAACCTACTCTGGGGCCAACGTCCTGACTTTC
len: 14; j_gene: TRBJ2-7; d_gene: TRBD2; abundance: -; v_gene: TRBV18; CDR3aa: CASSPGGVIYEQYF; CDR3nt: TGTGCCAGCTCACCTGGGGGGGTAATCTACGAGCAGTACTTC
len: 15; j_gene: TRBJ2-7; d_gene: TRBD2; abundance: -; v_gene: TRBV11-2; CDR3aa: CASSLETSGNPEQYF; CDR3nt: TGTGCCAGCAGCTTAGAAACTAGCGGGAATCCCGAGCAGTACTTC
len: 15; j_gene: TRBJ2-3; d_gene: -; abundance: -; v_gene: TRBV30; CDR3aa: CAWSVGWQGTDTQYF; CDR3nt: TGTGCCTGGAGTGTAGGGTGGCAGGGAACAGATACGCAGTATTTT
len: 12; j_gene: TRBJ2-7; d_gene: TRBD1; abundance: -; v_gene: TRBV5-6; CDR3aa: CASSYTGGEQYF; CDR3nt: TGTGCCAGCAGTTACACAGGGGGCGAGCAGTACTTC
len: 13; j_gene: TRBJ1-1; d_gene: TRBD1; abundance: -; v_gene: TRBV5-5; CDR3aa: CASSLQGAFEAFF; CDR3nt: TGTGCCAGCAGCTTACAGGGGGCCTTTGAAGCTTTCTTT
len: 15; j_gene: TRBJ2-3; d_gene: TRBD1; abundance: -; v_gene: TRBV5-1; CDR3aa: CASSPGTGRTDTQYF; CDR3nt: TGCGCCAGCAGTCCCGGGACAGGACGAACAGATACGCAGTATTTT
len: 15; j_gene: TRBJ2-7; d_gene: TRBD2; abundance: -; v_gene: TRBV6-6; CDR3aa: CASSPLAGSGSEQYF; CDR3nt: TGTGCCAGCAGCCCCTTAGCGGGAAGCGGTAGCGAGCAGTACTTC
len: 14; j_gene: TRBJ1-5; d_gene: TRBD1; abundance: -; v_gene: TRBV13; CDR3aa: CASSQGQANQPQHF; CDR3nt: TGTGCCAGCAGCCAAGGACAGGCCAATCAGCCCCAGCATTTT
len: 15; j_gene: TRBJ1-6; d_gene: TRBD1; abundance: -; v_gene: TRBV11-2; CDR3aa: CASSYNGQGNSPLHF; CDR3nt: TGTGCCAGCAGCTACAATGGACAGGGGAATTCACCCCTCCACTTT
len: 15; j_gene: TRBJ2-5; d_gene: -; abundance: -; v_gene: TRBV11-3; CDR3aa: CASSLGSVSQETQYF; CDR3nt: TGTGCCAGCAGCTTGGGTAGCGTGTCGCAAGAGACCCAGTACTTC
len: 12; j_gene: TRBJ2-3; d_gene: -; abundance: few; v_gene: TRBV12-3/TRBV12-4; CDR3aa: CASSFTSDTQYF; CDR3nt: TGTGCCAGCAGTTTCACTTCAGATACGCAGTATTTT
len: 15; j_gene: TRBJ1-2; d_gene: TRBD1; abundance: few; v_gene: TRBV4-1; CDR3aa: CASSRGQGVDYGYTF; CDR3nt: TGCGCCAGCAGCCGGGGACAGGGGGTTGATTATGGCTACACCTTC
len: 13; j_gene: TRBJ1-1; d_gene: TRBD1; abundance: -; v_gene: TRBV7-9; CDR3aa: CASSLAGGVEAFF; CDR3nt: TGTGCCAGCAGCTTAGCAGGGGGCGTTGAAGCTTTCTTT
len: 21; j_gene: TRBJ2-1; d_gene: -; abundance: -; v_gene: TRBV4-2; CDR3aa: CASSQAPPGQGSSGKYNEQFF; CDR3nt: TGTGCCAGCAGCCAAGCTCCTCCGGGACAGGGATCTAGCGGGAAATACAATGAGCAGTTCTTC
len: 14; j_gene: TRBJ2-3; d_gene: TRBD1; abundance: -; v_gene: TRBV7-3; CDR3aa: CASSLGQGSDTQYF; CDR3nt: TGTGCCAGCAGCTTGGGACAGGGCAGCGATACGCAGTATTTT
len: 19; j_gene: TRBJ1-2; d_gene: -; abundance: -; v_gene: TRBV28; CDR3aa: CASSFLGGSGERWAAGYTF; CDR3nt: TGTGCCAGCAGTTTTTTGGGCGGATCGGGAGAGCGGTGGGCAGCTGGCTACACCTTC
len: 14; j_gene: TRBJ1-2; d_gene: -; abundance: -; v_gene: TRBV5-5; CDR3aa: CASSLGLEGSGYTF; CDR3nt: TGTGCCAGCAGCTTGGGGTTGGAGGGGTCCGGCTACACCTTC
len: 15; j_gene: TRBJ2-1; d_gene: -; abundance: -; v_gene: TRBV9; CDR3aa: CASSKGVGSYNEQFF; CDR3nt: TGTGCCAGCAGCAAAGGGGTGGGCTCCTACAATGAGCAGTTCTTC
len: 14; j_gene: TRBJ1-1; d_gene: -; abundance: -; v_gene: TRBV7-9; CDR3aa: CASSRGGPNTEAFF; CDR3nt: TGTGCCAGCAGCCGCGGGGGGCCGAACACTGAAGCTTTCTTT
len: 17; j_gene: TRBJ2-1; d_gene: -; abundance: -; v_gene: TRBV9; CDR3aa: CASSVVGRVVNYNEQFF; CDR3nt: TGTGCCAGCAGCGTAGTAGGGCGGGTCGTTAACTACAATGAGCAGTTCTTC
len: 13; j_gene: TRBJ1-5; d_gene: -; abundance: -; v_gene: TRBV19; CDR3aa: CASSIQGPGSQHF; CDR3nt: TGTGCCAGTAGTATCCAAGGACCGGGGTCCCAGCATTTT
len: 13; j_gene: TRBJ2-7; d_gene: -; abundance: -; v_gene: TRBV9; CDR3aa: CASSVRFDYEQYF; CDR3nt: TGTGCCAGCAGCGTCCGGTTCGACTACGAGCAGTACTTC
len: 13; j_gene: TRBJ1-1; d_gene: -; abundance: -; v_gene: TRBV6-5; CDR3aa: CASSIDIYTEAFF; CDR3nt: TGTGCCAGCAGTATAGACATTTACACTGAAGCTTTCTTT
len: 14; j_gene: TRBJ1-1; d_gene: -; abundance: -; v_gene: TRBV25-1; CDR3aa: CASSHSTMNTEAFF; CDR3nt: TGTGCCAGCAGTCACAGTACCATGAACACTGAAGCTTTCTTT
len: 15; j_gene: TRBJ1-6; d_gene: -; abundance: -; v_gene: TRBV11-3; CDR3aa: CASSSFWEDNSPLHF; CDR3nt: TGTGCCAGCAGCTCCTTTTGGGAGGATAATTCACCCCTCCACTTT
len: 15; j_gene: TRBJ1-4; d_gene: TRBD1; abundance: few; v_gene: TRBV6-5; CDR3aa: CASSFRTGVNEKLFF; CDR3nt: TGTGCCAGCAGTTTCAGGACAGGGGTTAATGAAAAACTGTTTTTT
len: 16; j_gene: TRBJ1-4; d_gene: -; abundance: -; v_gene: TRBV5-4; CDR3aa: CASSSGGRGMGEKLFF; CDR3nt: TGTGCCAGCAGCTCCGGGGGTCGGGGGATGGGCGAAAAACTGTTTTTT
len: 15; j_gene: TRBJ2-2; d_gene: -; abundance: -; v_gene: TRBV7-3; CDR3aa: CASSPRDSYTGELFF; CDR3nt: TGTGCCAGCAGCCCACGGGACTCCTACACCGGGGAGCTGTTTTTT